Listed here are 32 T cell receptor beta chains from one sample, sequenced in a study of radiation and T cells in renal cell carcinoma. Regarding time point: baseline pretreatment blood. Treatment given: 15 Gy SBRT to primary tumor, nephrectomy 4 weeks later. Sequencing was performed with immunoSEQ multiplex PCR; in TCRdb, only in-frame clones are kept and a portion is missing. The sample has about 130,000 clones, around nine tenths seen once. This specimen consisted of blood, obtained from a patient whose treatment included radiotherapy and nephrectomy. The receptor source for this set is a woman aged 50 to 60 with renal cell carcinoma.

The chain carries TRBV5-6 and TRBJ1-4; 7 bases are shared with TRBD1. This CDR3 contains 14 residues. CDR1 is SGHDT and CDR2 is YYEEEE in the germline V gene. V shed 4 bases, J shed 5 bases, and the junction held 5 bases outside the gene matches. CDR3 protein: CASSEQGLNEKLFF. DNA of the CDR3: TGTGCCAGCAGCGAACAGGGGTTAAATGAAAAACTGTTTTTT.

The chain recombines TRBV5-5 with TRBJ1-6; D not certain. The germline CDR1 and CDR2 sequences are SGHKS and YYEKEE (reference sequence). The length of the CDR3 is 13 residues. V shed 0 bases and J shed 7 bases, with 5 bases lying between them. CDR3 nucleotide sequence: TGTGCCAGCAGCTTGGGCCCCAATTCACCCCTCCACTTT. Protein: CASSLGPNSPLHF.

This clone came up a few times. This rearrangement joins TRBV7-2 to TRBJ2-1, with 10 bases identical to TRBD2. J was trimmed by 4 bases and V by 5 bases; bases with no gene match: 5. Germline loops: CDR1 SGHTA, CDR2 FQGNSA. This CDR3 has 15 amino acids. CDR3 coding DNA: TGTGCCAGCAGCCGATATAGCGGGGGGTACAATGAGCAGTTCTTC. Its protein product is CASSRYSGGYNEQFF.

CDR3 in amino acids: CASSQRGYTEAFF. CDR3 DNA: TGTGCCAGCAGCCAGAGGGGTTACACTGAAGCTTTCTTT. The genes are TRBV2 and TRBJ1-1; perhaps TRBD1 as D (5 bases). Per the germline V gene, CDR1 is SNHLY and CDR2 is FYNNEI. Trimming pared 6 bases from V and 3 bases from J, leaving 11 bases between. The CDR3 has 13 amino acids.

The chain couples TRBV9 to TRBJ2-2, with D unclear. Trimming cost V 0 bases and J 1 base, with 4 bases left between them. The CDR3 is 14 amino acids. CDR1 is SGDLS, CDR2 YYNGEE, per germline. The CDR3 DNA follows: TGTGCCAGCAGCGTAGGGCTGAACACCGGGGAGCTGTTTTTT. This encodes CASSVGLNTGELFF.

The V gene is TRBV6-5, the J gene TRBJ2-7, with 12 bases fitting TRBD2. Germline V lookup: CDR1 MNHEY, CDR2 SVGAGI. There are 14 residues in the CDR3. The V segment lost 6 bases and the J segment 4 bases; nucleotides outside the gene matches: 4. CDR3 sequence (DNA): TGTGCCAGCAGACGGACTAGCGGGGATTACGAGCAGTACTTC. Encoded protein: CASRRTSGDYEQYF.

This clone was seen only once. This chain connects TRBV5-6 to TRBJ1-2, with D possibly TRBD1 on 5 matching bases. The CDR3 length is 15 residues. The germline V gene encodes CDR1 SGHDT and CDR2 YYEEEE. Trimming pared 3 bases from V and 2 bases from J, leaving 14 bases between. This CDR3 is CASSYSSRQNYGYTF. The DNA of the CDR3 is TGTGCCAGCAGCTACTCCTCCAGACAGAACTATGGCTACACCTTC.

The chain carries TRBV15 and TRBJ1-1, with D perhaps matching TRBD1 (5 bases). Looked up from germline, CDR1 is LNHNV and CDR2 is YYDKDF (reference sequence). The V and J ends lost 3 bases and 3 bases respectively, with 14 bases between them. The CDR3 length is 15 residues. CDR3 DNA sequence: TGTGCCACCAGCAGCCACTCCGGAGGGGACACTGAAGCTTTCTTT. This gives the protein CATSSHSGGDTEAFF.

The V call is TRBV29-1, the J call TRBJ2-3; 9 positions agree with TRBD1. Losses at the gene ends were 4 bases for V and 3 bases for J; bases not matched to a gene: 14. From germline, CDR1 is SQVTM and CDR2 ANQGSEA. This CDR3 is built from 17 residues. Here the CDR3 DNA reads TGCAGCGTTGCGACAGGGGGAAGGCCCCGGGGGACAGATACGCAGTATTTT. Amino acids: CSVATGGRPRGTDTQYF.

The V call is TRBV18, the J call TRBJ1-1, with D perhaps TRBD1 (5 bases). Trimming pared 2 bases from V and 1 base from J, leaving 11 bases between. Germline lookup yields CDR1 KGHSH and CDR2 LQKENI. The CDR3 has 15 residues. CDR3 bases: TGTGCCAGCTCACCAAGGCAGGGAGCGAACACTGAAGCTTTCTTT. Protein product: CASSPRQGANTEAFF. Full variable domain (remainder filled in from reference TRBV18 and TRBJ1-1): NAGVMQNPRHLVRRRGQEARLRCSPMKGHSHVYWYRQLPEEGLKFMVYLQKENIIDESGMPKERFSAEFPKEGPSILRIQQVVRGDSAAYFCASSPRQGANTEAFFGQGTRLTVV.

V usage is TRBV5-1 and J usage is TRBJ2-1; 11 bases match TRBD1. V was pared by 1 base and J by 6 bases, with 6 bases of the junction left unmatched. This CDR3 region has 16 residues. In germline, CDR1 is SGHRS, CDR2 YFSETQ. Here the CDR3 DNA reads TGCGCCAGCAGCTTGAGCCCGGGACAGGGGGGCAATGAGCAGTTCTTC. It translates to CASSLSPGQGGNEQFF.

The chain uses TRBV5-1 and TRBJ1-2; 11 nucleotides align to TRBD1. With 0 bases clipped from V and 8 bases from J, the junction kept 3 bases outside the gene matches. There are 14 residues in the CDR3. The germline V gene encodes CDR1 SGHRS and CDR2 YFSETQ. CDR3 sequence (DNA): TGCGCCAGCAGCTTGGAGGGACAGGGGGGCGGCTACACCTTC. As protein: CASSLEGQGGGYTF. The full variable domain, with the rest looked up from reference TRBV5-1 and TRBJ1-2, is KAGVTQTPRYLIKTRGQQVTLSCSPISGHRSVSWYQQTPGQGLQFLFEYFSETQRNKGNFPGRFSGRQFSNSRSEMNVSTLELGDSALYLCASSLEGQGGGYTFGSGTRLTVV.

V gene TRBV10-3 combines with J gene TRBJ2-5; 8 bases align to TRBD1. V shed 5 bases and J 4 bases; nucleotides not matched to a gene: 3. The CDR3 is 13 amino acids. CDR1 and CDR2 from the germline V gene are ENHRY and SYGVKD. The CDR3 sequence is CAISLGQGETQYF. CDR3 DNA sequence: TGTGCCATCAGTCTCGGACAGGGAGAGACCCAGTACTTC.

CDR3 sequence (DNA): TGTGCCTGGACCAGAGGGACTGAAGCTTTCTTT. Amino acid sequence: CAWTRGTEAFF. The chain combines TRBV30 with TRBJ1-1; D call uncertain. V was clipped by 4 bases and J by 5 bases, with 8 bases between them. Germline V gene data show CDR1 as GTSNPN and CDR2 as SVGIG (reference sequence). The CDR3 sequence is 11 residues long.

The CDR3 coding sequence is TGTGCCAGCTCACCAAAGGCAGCCAAAAACATTCAGTACTTC. Its protein product is CASSPKAAKNIQYF. This chain joins TRBV18 and TRBJ2-4; no firm D call. The CDR3 contains 14 residues. Germline CDR1 reads KGHSH; CDR2 reads LQKENI. The ends were cut back, 2 bases at V and 0 bases at J, with 5 bases in the middle.

The gene calls are TRBV29-1 and TRBJ2-3; no clear D gene. Trimming took 7 bases from V and 2 from J, leaving 10 bases between them. The length of the CDR3 is 12 residues. Germline V gene sequence: CDR1 SQVTM, CDR2 ANQGSEA. Here the CDR3 DNA reads TGCAGCGCAAGCAAAATCACAGATACGCAGTATTTT. This gives the protein CSASKITDTQYF.

The chain is built from TRBV19 and TRBJ2-1; D gene unclear. V lost 0 bases and J 7 bases, leaving 10 bases between the germline ends. The CDR3 contains 14 residues. Germline V gene sequence: CDR1 LNHDA, CDR2 SQIVND (reference sequence). The CDR3 here is CASSIDFQSNEQFF. The CDR3, as DNA: TGTGCCAGTAGTATAGACTTCCAGTCAAATGAGCAGTTCTTC.

CDR3 loop: CASSLETADSPLHF. The CDR3 DNA reads TGTGCCAGCAGCTTGGAGACCGCGGATTCACCCCTCCACTTT. The genes are TRBV5-6 and TRBJ1-6, with D uncertain. The length of the CDR3 is 14 residues. V was clipped by 0 bases and J by 8 bases, with 9 bases between them. Germline-derived CDR1 and CDR2 are SGHDT and YYEEEE.

The chain carries TRBV2 and TRBJ2-3, with D perhaps given as TRBD1 or TRBD2 (6 bases each). Germline CDR1 reads SNHLY; CDR2 reads FYNNEI. Trimming removed 8 bases from V and 6 bases from J, with 21 bases in between. The CDR3 runs 15 residues. CDR3 amino acids: CASGGGGLPSDTQYF. CDR3 nucleotides: TGTGCCAGCGGAGGAGGGGGACTCCCCTCCGATACGCAGTATTTT.

The chain has TRBV25-1 and TRBJ2-3; D may be TRBD1 (5 bases). The germline CDR1 and CDR2 sequences are MGHDK and SYGVNS. This CDR3 has 13 amino acids. Trimming took off 6 bases at V and 5 bases at J, with 12 bases between the two ends. CDR3 in DNA: TGTGCCAGCAGGCCAGGGTGGGGAGATACGCAGTATTTT. Encoded protein: CASRPGWGDTQYF.

The chain joins TRBV5-1 to TRBJ1-1; 9 bases align to TRBD1. This CDR3 contains 13 residues. V was pared by 7 bases and J by 4 bases, with 5 bases of the junction left unmatched. CDR1 is SGHRS and CDR2 is YFSETQ in the germline V gene. This CDR3 is CASRATGGTEAFF. The DNA for the CDR3 is TGCGCCAGCCGAGCGACAGGGGGCACTGAAGCTTTCTTT. The full variable domain, completed using reference TRBV5-1 and TRBJ1-1, is KAGVTQTPRYLIKTRGQQVTLSCSPISGHRSVSWYQQTPGQGLQFLFEYFSETQRNKGNFPGRFSGRQFSNSRSEMNVSTLELGDSALYLCASRATGGTEAFFGQGTRLTVV.

This clone was observed a single time. The DNA of the CDR3 is TGTGCCAGCAGTGAAGGTCGGGGGCCTACAGATACGCAGTATTTT. Encoded protein: CASSEGRGPTDTQYF. The V call is TRBV25-1, the J call TRBJ2-3, with D tentatively TRBD1 or TRBD2 (6 bases each). From germline, CDR1 is MGHDK and CDR2 SYGVNS. V was pared by 2 bases and J by 3 bases, with 12 bases between. The CDR3 covers 15 residues.

This chain uses TRBV13 with TRBJ2-3; D not resolved. V was shortened by 1 base and J by 4 bases, with 9 bases between the two germline ends. The CDR3 length is 14 residues. Germline V lookup: CDR1 PRHDT, CDR2 FYEKMQ (reference sequence). CDR3 amino acids: CASSLALLADTQYF. CDR3 bases: TGTGCCAGCAGCTTAGCCCTCCTAGCAGATACGCAGTATTTT.

The chain combines TRBV6-5 with TRBJ2-5; 8 nucleotides align to TRBD2. Trimming removed 6 bases from V and 1 base from J; junction bases left unmatched: 4. The CDR3 is 14 amino acids. Germline loops: CDR1 MNHEY, CDR2 SVGAGI. This chain's CDR3 is CASSGGGPQETQYF. The CDR3 coding sequence is TGTGCCAGCAGCGGGGGGGGTCCCCAAGAGACCCAGTACTTC.

This clone has a handful of counts. Here the CDR3 reads CASSVLPGQDPNTEAFF. CDR3 bases: TGTGCCAGCAGCGTCTTGCCGGGACAGGACCCCAACACTGAAGCTTTCTTT. V usage is TRBV9 and J usage is TRBJ1-1; 8 bases are a match to TRBD1. This CDR3 is built from 17 residues. The germline V gene has CDR1 SGDLS and CDR2 YYNGEE. V shed 2 bases and J 2 bases; nucleotides not matched to a gene: 11.

The V call is TRBV21-1, the J call TRBJ2-6; TRBD1, the table's D call, lacks a check against the DNA. TRBV21-1 is shown as a pseudogene. The CDR3 spans 16 residues. In DNA, the CDR3 is TGTGCCAGCAGCACCGCTACAGTCTCTGGGGCCAACGTCCTGACTTTC. Translating gives CASSTATVSGANVLTF.

V is TRBV5-6 and J is TRBJ2-3; TRBD2 might be the D (6 bases). CDR3 length equals 16 residues. V was cut by 0 bases and J by 3 bases, with 14 bases left in between. Germline V gene sequence: CDR1 SGHDT, CDR2 YYEEEE. The CDR3 DNA reads TGTGCCAGCAGCTTGGGAGGTGGGGGGTGGACAGATACGCAGTATTTT. Translating it yields CASSLGGGGWTDTQYF. Full variable domain (outside the CDR3, taken from reference TRBV5-6 and TRBJ2-3): DAGVTQSPTHLIKTRGQQVTLRCSPKSGHDTVSWYQQALGQGPQFIFQYYEEEERQRGNFPDRFSGHQFPNYSSELNVNALLLGDSALYLCASSLGGGGWTDTQYFGPGTRLTVL.

In regard to this clone: Other DNA sequences in this sample translate to the same CDR3. The rearrangement links TRBV7-9 to TRBJ1-1, with 9 bases fitting TRBD1. The CDR3 length is 14 residues. Germline lookup yields CDR1 SEHNR and CDR2 FQNEAQ (reference sequence). V shed 3 bases and J 1 base; nucleotides not matched to a gene: 0. As DNA, the CDR3 is TGTGCCAGCAGCTTGGGACAGGGGAACACTGAAGCTTTCTTT. Translation gives CASSLGQGNTEAFF.

This chain uses TRBV6-5 with TRBJ1-2; tentative D call: TRBD1 (5 bases). The CDR3 is made up of 14 amino acids. Trimming pared 4 bases from V and 5 bases from J, leaving 14 bases between. The V gene's germline CDR1 is MNHEY and CDR2 SVGAGI. The CDR3 protein is CASSSGANSYGYTF. The CDR3 DNA reads TGTGCCAGCAGTTCCGGGGCTAACTCTTATGGCTACACCTTC.

This clone occurred once. The chain employs TRBV19 and TRBJ1-6; no clear D. This CDR3 contains 17 residues. Trimming cost V 5 bases and J 3 bases, with 17 bases left between them. CDR1 is LNHDA, CDR2 SQIVND, per germline (reference sequence). CDR3 nucleotide sequence: TGTGCCAGTAGTGCCCGGGTACAGTTTCTCTATAATTCACCCCTCCACTTT. Protein sequence: CASSARVQFLYNSPLHF. The full variable domain, its missing parts supplied by reference TRBV19 and TRBJ1-6, is DGGITQSPKYLFRKEGQNVTLSCEQNLNHDAMYWYRQDPGQGLRLIYYSQIVNDFQKGDIAEGYSVSREKKESFPLTVTSAQKNPTAFYLCASSARVQFLYNSPLHFGNGTRLTVT.

J is TRBJ2-3 and V is TRBV7-2, with TRBD2 as a possible D gene (5 bases). This CDR3 spans 16 amino acids. V lost 1 base and J lost 3, with 14 bases in between. Per germline, CDR1 SGHTA and CDR2 FQGNSA. The CDR3 sequence is CASSLEALAPTDTQYF. In DNA form, the CDR3 reads TGTGCCAGCAGCTTAGAGGCGCTAGCACCAACAGATACGCAGTATTTT.

The chain couples TRBV6-1 to TRBJ1-2; D is uncertain. CDR1 is MNHNS and CDR2 is SASEGT in the germline V gene. The CDR3 runs 14 residues. Trimming took 2 bases from V and 4 from J, leaving 11 bases between them. The CDR3 nucleotides read TGTGCCAGCAGTGAATCGGGCAGCCTCTATGGCTACACCTTC. It yields the protein CASSESGSLYGYTF.